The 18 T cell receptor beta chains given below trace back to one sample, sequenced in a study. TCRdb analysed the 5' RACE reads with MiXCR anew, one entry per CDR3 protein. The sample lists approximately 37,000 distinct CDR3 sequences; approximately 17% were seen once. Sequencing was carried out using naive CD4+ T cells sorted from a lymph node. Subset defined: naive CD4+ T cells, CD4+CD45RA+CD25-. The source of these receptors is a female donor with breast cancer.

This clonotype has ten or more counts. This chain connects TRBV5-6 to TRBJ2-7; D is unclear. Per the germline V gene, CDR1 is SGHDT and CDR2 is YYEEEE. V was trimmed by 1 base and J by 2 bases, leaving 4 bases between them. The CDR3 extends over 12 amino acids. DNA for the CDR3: TGTGCCAGCAGCTTGAGTACCTACGAGCAGTACTTC. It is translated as CASSLSTYEQYF. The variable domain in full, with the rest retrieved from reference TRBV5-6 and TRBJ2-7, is DAGVTQSPTHLIKTRGQQVTLRCSPKSGHDTVSWYQQALGQGPQFIFQYYEEEERQRGNFPDRFSGHQFPNYSSELNVNALLLGDSALYLCASSLSTYEQYFGPGTRLTVT.

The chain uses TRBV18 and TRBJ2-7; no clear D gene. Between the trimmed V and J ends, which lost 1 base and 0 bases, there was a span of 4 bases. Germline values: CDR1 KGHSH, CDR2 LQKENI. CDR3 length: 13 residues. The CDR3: CASSPRSSYEQYF. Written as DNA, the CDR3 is TGTGCCAGCTCACCACGCTCCTCCTACGAGCAGTACTTC. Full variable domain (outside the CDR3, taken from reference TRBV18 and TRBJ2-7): NAGVMQNPRHLVRRRGQEARLRCSPMKGHSHVYWYRQLPEEGLKFMVYLQKENIIDESGMPKERFSAEFPKEGPSILRIQQVVRGDSAAYFCASSPRSSYEQYFGPGTRLTVT.

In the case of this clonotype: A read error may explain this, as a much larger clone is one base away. In nucleotides, the CDR3 is TGTGCCACCAGCAGAGAGGGGCTTCAGCCCCAGCATTTT. It is translated as CATSREGLQPQHF. This chain links TRBV15 with TRBJ1-5; perhaps TRBD1 as D (5 bases). V lost 0 bases to trimming and J lost 6 bases, with 6 bases between them. From germline, CDR1 is LNHNV and CDR2 YYDKDF (reference sequence). The CDR3 sequence is 13 residues long. The complete variable domain, with remaining parts taken from reference TRBV15 and TRBJ1-5, reads DAMVIQNPRYQVTQFGKPVTLSCSQTLNHNVMYWYQQKSSQAPKLLFHYYDKDFNNEADTPDNFQSRRPNTSFCFLDIRSPGLGDTAMYLCATSREGLQPQHFGDGTRLSIL.

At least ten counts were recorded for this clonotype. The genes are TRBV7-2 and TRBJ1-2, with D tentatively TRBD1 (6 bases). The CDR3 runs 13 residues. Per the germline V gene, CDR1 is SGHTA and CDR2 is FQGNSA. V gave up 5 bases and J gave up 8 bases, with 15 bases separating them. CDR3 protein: CASSPGTQRGYTF. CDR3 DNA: TGTGCCAGCAGCCCGGGGACACAGAGAGGCTACACCTTC.

Here the CDR3 reads CAGTGGLMNTEAFF. For the CDR3, the DNA is TGCGCCGGCACCGGAGGGCTCATGAACACTGAAGCTTTCTTT. The V call is TRBV4-1, the J call TRBJ1-1; D is undetermined. V was pared by 11 bases and J by 0 bases, with 16 bases between. The V gene's germline CDR1 is MGHRA and CDR2 YSYEKL. The CDR3 has 14 amino acids.

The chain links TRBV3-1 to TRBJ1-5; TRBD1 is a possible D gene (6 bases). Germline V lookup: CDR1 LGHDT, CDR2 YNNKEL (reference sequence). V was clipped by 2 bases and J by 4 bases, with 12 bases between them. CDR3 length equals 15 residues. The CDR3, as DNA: TGTGCCAGCAGCCAACAGAAAGGGGGAAATCAGCCCCAGCATTTT. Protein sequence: CASSQQKGGNQPQHF.

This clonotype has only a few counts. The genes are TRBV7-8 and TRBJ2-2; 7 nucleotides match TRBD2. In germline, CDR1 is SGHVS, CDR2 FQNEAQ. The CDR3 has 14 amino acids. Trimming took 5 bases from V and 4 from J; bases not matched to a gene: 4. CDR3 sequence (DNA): TGTGCCAGCAGCAAGCGGGAAGGCACCGGGGAGCTGTTTTTT. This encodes CASSKREGTGELFF.

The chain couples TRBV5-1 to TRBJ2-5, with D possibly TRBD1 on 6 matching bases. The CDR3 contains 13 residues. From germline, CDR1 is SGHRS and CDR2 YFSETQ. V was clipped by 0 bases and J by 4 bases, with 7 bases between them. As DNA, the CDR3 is TGCGCCAGCAGCTTGGACAGGGCAGAGACCCAGTACTTC. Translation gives CASSLDRAETQYF.

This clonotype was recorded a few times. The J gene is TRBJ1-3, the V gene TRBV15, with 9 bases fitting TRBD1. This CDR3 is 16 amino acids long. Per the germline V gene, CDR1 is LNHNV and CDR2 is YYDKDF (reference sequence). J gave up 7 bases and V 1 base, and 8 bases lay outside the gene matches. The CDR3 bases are TGTGCCACCAGCAGAGGGAAATCGACAGGGGGTAACACCATATATTTT. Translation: CATSRGKSTGGNTIYF.

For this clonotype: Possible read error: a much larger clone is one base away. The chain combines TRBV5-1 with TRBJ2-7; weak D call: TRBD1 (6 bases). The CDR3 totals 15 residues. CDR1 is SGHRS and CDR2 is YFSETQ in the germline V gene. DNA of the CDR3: TGCGCCAGCATCTTGGATGGACAGCTATCCTACGAGCAGTACTTC. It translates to CASILDGQLSYEQYF.

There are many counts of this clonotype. The CDR3 spells CASSLGGWENYEQYF. In DNA form, the CDR3 reads TGTGCCAGCAGCTTAGGGGGGTGGGAGAATTACGAGCAGTACTTC. This chain joins TRBV7-6 and TRBJ2-7; tentatively, D is TRBD1 or TRBD2 (5 bases each). Germline V CDR1 and CDR2: SGHVS, FNYEAQ. Trimming stripped 1 base from V and 4 bases from J, with 14 bases between. The CDR3 contains 15 residues.

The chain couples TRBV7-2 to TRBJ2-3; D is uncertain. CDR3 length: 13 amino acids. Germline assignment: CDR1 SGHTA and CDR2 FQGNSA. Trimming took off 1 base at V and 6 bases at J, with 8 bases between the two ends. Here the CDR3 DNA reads TGTGCCAGCAGCTTAGACCCTCGGGATACGCAGTATTTT. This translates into CASSLDPRDTQYF.

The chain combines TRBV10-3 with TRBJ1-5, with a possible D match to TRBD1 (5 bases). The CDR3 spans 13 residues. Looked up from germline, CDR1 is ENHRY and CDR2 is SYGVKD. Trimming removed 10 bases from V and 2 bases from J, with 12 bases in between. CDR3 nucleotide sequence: TGTGCCACCCTGTTAGGGGGCAATCAGCCCCAGCATTTT. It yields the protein CATLLGGNQPQHF.

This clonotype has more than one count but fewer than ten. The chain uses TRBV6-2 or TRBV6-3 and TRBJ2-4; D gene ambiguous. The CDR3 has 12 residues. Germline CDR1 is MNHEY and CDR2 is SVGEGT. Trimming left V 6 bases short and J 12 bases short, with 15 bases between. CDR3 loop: CASSLDLTRQYF. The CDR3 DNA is TGTGCCAGCAGCCTCGACCTGACTCGTCAGTACTTC.

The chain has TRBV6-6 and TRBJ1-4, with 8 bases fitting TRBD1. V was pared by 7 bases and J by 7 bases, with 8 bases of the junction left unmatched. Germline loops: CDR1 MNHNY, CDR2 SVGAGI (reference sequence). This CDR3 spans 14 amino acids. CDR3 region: CASKPTGVTEKLFF. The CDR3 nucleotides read TGTGCCAGCAAACCGACAGGGGTTACTGAAAAACTGTTTTTT.

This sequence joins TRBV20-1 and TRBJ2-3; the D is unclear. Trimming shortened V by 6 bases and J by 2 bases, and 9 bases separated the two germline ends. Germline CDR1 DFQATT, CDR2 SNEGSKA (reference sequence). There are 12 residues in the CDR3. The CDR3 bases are TGCAGTGCGGCGACCCTCACAGATACGCAGTATTTT. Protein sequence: CSAATLTDTQYF.

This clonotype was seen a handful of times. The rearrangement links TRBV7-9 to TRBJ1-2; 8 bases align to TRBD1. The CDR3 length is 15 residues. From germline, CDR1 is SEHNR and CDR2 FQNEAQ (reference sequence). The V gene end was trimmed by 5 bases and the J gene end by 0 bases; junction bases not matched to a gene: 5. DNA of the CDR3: TGTGCCAGCAGCCCGGGGACAGGAGCTAACTATGGCTACACCTTC. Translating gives CASSPGTGANYGYTF.

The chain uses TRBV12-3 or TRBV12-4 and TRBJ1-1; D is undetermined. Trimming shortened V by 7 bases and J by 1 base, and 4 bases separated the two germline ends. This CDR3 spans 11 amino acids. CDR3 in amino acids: CASIRNTEAFF. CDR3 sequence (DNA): TGTGCCAGCATCCGGAACACTGAAGCTTTCTTT.